The source of this TCR beta chain is a study of vaccination effects on CD4 cells after COVID-19. About this clone itself: Its specificity is unknown.

Within the ViraFEST assay, antigen-specific CD4+ T cells underwent expansion with viral peptide pools prior to sequencing. Having been cultured for less than 12 days, the cells underwent CD4+ T cell isolation. Two doses of either BNT162b2 or mRNA-1273 were given to each participant. Wells containing a few million PBMC each were cultured with around 10 IU/ml IL-2 and approximately 10 ug/ml peptides. Researchers swapped half the medium for IL-2 medium on both days 3 and 7. General study points: Clones induced by infection and by vaccine showed marked clonal contraction late after vaccination.

This table comes from immunoSEQ multiplex PCR, and its TCRdb copy is limited to in-frame clones, with some not included. The repertoire holds about 46,000 clones, with about 70% as singletons. With 7 bases removed from V and 0 bases from J, the gap between germline ends came to 10 bases. Germline CDR1 reads SNHLY; CDR2 reads FYNNEI. The CDR3 extends over 15 amino acids. The source was CD4+ T cells from PBMCs cultured with HCoV-OC43 spike peptides, collected after COVID-19 vaccination. Subset: HCoV-OC43 spike overlapping peptide pool stimulation. The clonotype originates from a human donor who received a COVID-19 vaccine. The chain combines TRBV2 with TRBJ1-6; tentatively, D is TRBD1 (6 bases). CDR3 DNA sequence: TGTGCCAGCAACACAGGGAGCTCCTATAATTCACCCCTCCACTTT. Translation gives CASNTGSSYNSPLHF.